Described below is a single TCR beta chain sequence and its context. The CDR3 totals 13 residues. V shed 11 bases and J shed 7 bases, with 17 bases lying between them. The data were taken from a study of blood T cell repertoires in COVID-19. About the study: COVID-19 samples, acute and convalescent, were from the United States, Italy and Spain. PBMCs, B-cell-depleted T cells, or T cells were the source of the cDNA or gDNA that made up the material.

Authors' data handling: Amplified reference gene primers provided the basis for estimating nucleated cell counts. Here immunoSEQ multiplex PCR was the method, and the copy in TCRdb shows in-frame clones only, minus some. V, J and clone size were drawn from that table, and D and trimming were deduced from the DNA. This sample has more than 45,000 clones, with 82% found just once. The J gene is TRBJ2-2, the V gene TRBV12-3 or TRBV12-4, with a weak D call TRBD1 (5 bases). The source is a human donor in a cohort sampled during active COVID-19. Sequenced sample: peripheral blood. The chain's CDR3 is CAVREGVYGELFF. CDR3 DNA sequence: TGTGCCGTCAGGGAAGGGGTTTACGGGGAGCTGTTTTTT.